The source of this T cell receptor beta chain is a study of cytomegalovirus exposure and HLA in healthy donors. Study-wide points: In a later analysis, TCR beta V- and J-gene trimming showed a link to a missense DCLRE1C variant. The study listed under 200 cytomegalovirus-associated TCR beta chains. There was a cluster of highly shared sequence variants that was likely a sequencing artifact. Being productive about 90% or about 30% of the time was typical of most TCR beta V segments in an earlier analysis.

V dropped 0 bases and J dropped 7; count of bases not matched to a gene: 5. CDR3 length: 15 amino acids. Germline assignment: CDR1 LNHNV and CDR2 YYDKDF (reference sequence). Vbeta (60) and Jbeta (13) primers were used in the PCR. Using immunoSEQ multiplex PCR, the repertoire was profiled, and TCRdb retains in-frame clones only, with some absent. Here the sample spans around 180,000 clones, 85% being singletons. Remarks on this clone: The antigen is undetermined.

The sequence was collected from a boy aged 2 to 9 in good health and CMV-seronegative. The V and J genes are TRBV15 and TRBJ1-4, with TRBD1 matching 7 bases. Sequencing used PBMCs. As DNA, the CDR3 is TGTGCCACCAGCAGAGAGTTAACAGGGGTTGAAAAACTGTTTTTT. Its protein is CATSRELTGVEKLFF.